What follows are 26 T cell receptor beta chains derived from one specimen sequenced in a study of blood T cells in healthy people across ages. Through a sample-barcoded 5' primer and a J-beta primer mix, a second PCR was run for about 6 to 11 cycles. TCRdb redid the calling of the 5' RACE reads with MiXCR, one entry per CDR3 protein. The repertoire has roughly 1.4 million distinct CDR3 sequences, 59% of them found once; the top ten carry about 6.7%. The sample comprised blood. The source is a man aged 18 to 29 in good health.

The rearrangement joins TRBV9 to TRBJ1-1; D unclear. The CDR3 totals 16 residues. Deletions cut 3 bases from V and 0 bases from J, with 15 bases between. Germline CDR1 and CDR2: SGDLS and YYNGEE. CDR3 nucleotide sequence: TGTGCCAGCAGCGCCTGGACCTGGGCTATGAACACTGAAGCTTTCTTT. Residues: CASSAWTWAMNTEAFF.

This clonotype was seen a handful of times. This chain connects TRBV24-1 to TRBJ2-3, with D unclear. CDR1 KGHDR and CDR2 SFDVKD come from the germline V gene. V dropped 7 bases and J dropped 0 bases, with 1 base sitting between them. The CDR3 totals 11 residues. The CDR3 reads CATRSTDTQYF. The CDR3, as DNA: TGTGCCACCAGAAGCACAGATACGCAGTATTTT.

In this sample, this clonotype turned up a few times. CDR3: CASSLLRDNEQFF. CDR3 sequence (DNA): TGTGCCAGCAGCCTTCTGCGGGACAATGAGCAGTTCTTC. This sequence joins TRBV14 and TRBJ2-1; possible D gene TRBD2, 5 bases. The CDR3 runs 13 residues. Trimming took off 4 bases at V and 5 bases at J, with 9 bases between the two ends. The germline V gene has CDR1 SGHDN and CDR2 FVKESK.

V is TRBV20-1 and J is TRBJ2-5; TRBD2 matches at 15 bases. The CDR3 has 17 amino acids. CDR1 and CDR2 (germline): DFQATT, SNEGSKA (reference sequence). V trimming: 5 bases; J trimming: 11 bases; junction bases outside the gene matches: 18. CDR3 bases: TGCAGTGCTGGAGGGACTAGCGGGGGGAGCCTTACCAATGAGCAGTACTTC. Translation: CSAGGTSGGSLTNEQYF.

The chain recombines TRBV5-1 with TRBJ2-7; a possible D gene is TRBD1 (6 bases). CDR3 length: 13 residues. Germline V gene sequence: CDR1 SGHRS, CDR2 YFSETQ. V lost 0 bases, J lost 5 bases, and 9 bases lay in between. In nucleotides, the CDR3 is TGCGCCAGCAGCTTGGTAGGACAGAACGAGCAGTACTTC. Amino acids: CASSLVGQNEQYF.

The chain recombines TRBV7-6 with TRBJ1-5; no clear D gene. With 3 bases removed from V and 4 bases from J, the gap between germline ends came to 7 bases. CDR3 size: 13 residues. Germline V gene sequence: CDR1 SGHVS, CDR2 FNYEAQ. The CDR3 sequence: CASSFRANQPQHF. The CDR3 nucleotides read TGTGCCAGCAGCTTTCGTGCGAATCAGCCCCAGCATTTT. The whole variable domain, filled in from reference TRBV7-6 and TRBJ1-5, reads GAGVSQSPRYKVTKRGQDVALRCDPISGHVSLYWYRQALGQGPEFLTYFNYEAQQDKSGLPNDRFSAERPEGSISTLTIQRTEQRDSAMYRCASSFRANQPQHFGDGTRLSIL.

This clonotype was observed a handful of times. The CDR3 reads CASSPDRGGNPGEQYF. The CDR3 nucleotides read TGTGCCAGCAGCCCTGACAGGGGTGGAAATCCTGGGGAGCAGTACTTC. The chain combines TRBV7-9 with TRBJ2-5; TRBD1 agrees at 8 bases. The germline V gene encodes CDR1 SEHNR and CDR2 FQNEAQ (reference sequence). The CDR3 is made up of 16 amino acids. V trimming: 5 bases; J trimming: 11 bases; junction bases outside the gene matches: 19.

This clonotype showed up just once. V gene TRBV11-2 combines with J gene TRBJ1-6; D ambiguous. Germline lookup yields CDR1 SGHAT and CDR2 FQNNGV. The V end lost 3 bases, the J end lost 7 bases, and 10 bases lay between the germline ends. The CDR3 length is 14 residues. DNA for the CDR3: TGTGCCAGCAGCTTTCGGGCCAGAAATTCACCCCTCCACTTT. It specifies CASSFRARNSPLHF.

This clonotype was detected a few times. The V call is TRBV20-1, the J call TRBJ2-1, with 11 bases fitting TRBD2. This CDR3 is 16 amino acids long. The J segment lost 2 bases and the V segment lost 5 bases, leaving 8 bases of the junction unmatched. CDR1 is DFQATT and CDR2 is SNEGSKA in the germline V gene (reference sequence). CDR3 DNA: TGCAGTGCTCGACTTAGCGGGAGGGCCACCTACAATGAGCAGTTCTTC. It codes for CSARLSGRATYNEQFF.

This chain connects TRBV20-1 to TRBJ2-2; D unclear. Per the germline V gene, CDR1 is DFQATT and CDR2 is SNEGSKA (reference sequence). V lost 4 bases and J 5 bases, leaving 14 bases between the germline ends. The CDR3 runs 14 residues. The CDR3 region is CSATKHDGTGELFF. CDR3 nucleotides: TGCAGTGCTACCAAACACGACGGGACCGGGGAGCTGTTTTTT.

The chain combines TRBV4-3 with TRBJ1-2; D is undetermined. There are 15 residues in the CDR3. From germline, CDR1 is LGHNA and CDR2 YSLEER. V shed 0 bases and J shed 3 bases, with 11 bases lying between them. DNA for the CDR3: TGCGCCAGCAGCCAAGATTCACGGAGGGACTATGGCTACACCTTC. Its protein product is CASSQDSRRDYGYTF.

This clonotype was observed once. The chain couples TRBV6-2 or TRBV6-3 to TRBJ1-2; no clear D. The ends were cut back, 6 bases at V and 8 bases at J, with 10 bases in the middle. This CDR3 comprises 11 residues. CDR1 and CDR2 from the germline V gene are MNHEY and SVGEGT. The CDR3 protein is CASSQSRGYTF. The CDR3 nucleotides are TGTGCCAGCAGCCAGTCGCGGGGCTACACCTTC.

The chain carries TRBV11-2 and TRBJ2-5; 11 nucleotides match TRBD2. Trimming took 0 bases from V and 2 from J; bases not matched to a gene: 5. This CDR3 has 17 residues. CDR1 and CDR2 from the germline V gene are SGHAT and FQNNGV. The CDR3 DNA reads TGTGCCAGCAGCTTAGATCGGTCTAGCGGGGGGCAAGAGACCCAGTACTTC. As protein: CASSLDRSSGGQETQYF.

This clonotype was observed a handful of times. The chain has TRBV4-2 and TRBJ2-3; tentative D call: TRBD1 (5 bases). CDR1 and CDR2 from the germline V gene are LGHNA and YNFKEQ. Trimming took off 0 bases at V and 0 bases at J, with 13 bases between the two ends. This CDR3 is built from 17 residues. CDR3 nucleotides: TGTGCCAGCAGCCAAGAAGGGGCCGATGCTAGCACAGATACGCAGTATTTT. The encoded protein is CASSQEGADASTDTQYF.

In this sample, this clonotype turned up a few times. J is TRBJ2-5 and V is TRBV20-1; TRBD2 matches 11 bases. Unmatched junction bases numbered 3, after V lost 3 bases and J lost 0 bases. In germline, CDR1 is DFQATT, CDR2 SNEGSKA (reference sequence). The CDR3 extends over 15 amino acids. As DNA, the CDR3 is TGCAGTGCTAGCCCTAGCGGGGGGTACCAAGAGACCCAGTACTTC. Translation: CSASPSGGYQETQYF.

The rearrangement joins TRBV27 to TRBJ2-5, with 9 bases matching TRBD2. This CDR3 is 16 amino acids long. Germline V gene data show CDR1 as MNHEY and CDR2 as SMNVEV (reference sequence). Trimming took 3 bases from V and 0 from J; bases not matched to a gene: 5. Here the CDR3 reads CASSLGSGGHQETQYF. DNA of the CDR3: TGTGCCAGCAGTTTGGGAAGCGGGGGGCACCAAGAGACCCAGTACTTC.

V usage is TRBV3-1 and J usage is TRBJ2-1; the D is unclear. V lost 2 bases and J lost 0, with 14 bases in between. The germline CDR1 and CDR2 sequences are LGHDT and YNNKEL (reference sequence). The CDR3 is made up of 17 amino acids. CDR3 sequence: CASSQNLISSSYNEQFF. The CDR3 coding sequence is TGTGCCAGCAGCCAAAACCTAATATCGAGCTCCTACAATGAGCAGTTCTTC.

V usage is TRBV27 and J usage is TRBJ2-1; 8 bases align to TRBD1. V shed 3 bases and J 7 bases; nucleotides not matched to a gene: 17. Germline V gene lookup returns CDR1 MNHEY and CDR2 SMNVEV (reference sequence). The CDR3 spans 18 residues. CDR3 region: CASSLEVPGQGFENEQFF. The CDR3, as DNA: TGTGCCAGCAGTTTGGAGGTTCCCGGACAGGGATTTGAGAATGAGCAGTTCTTC.

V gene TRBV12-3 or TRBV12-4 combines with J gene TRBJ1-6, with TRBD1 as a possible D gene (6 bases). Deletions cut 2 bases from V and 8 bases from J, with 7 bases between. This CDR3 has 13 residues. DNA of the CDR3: TGTGCCAGCAGTTTACACAGGGATTCACCCCTCCACTTT. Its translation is CASSLHRDSPLHF.

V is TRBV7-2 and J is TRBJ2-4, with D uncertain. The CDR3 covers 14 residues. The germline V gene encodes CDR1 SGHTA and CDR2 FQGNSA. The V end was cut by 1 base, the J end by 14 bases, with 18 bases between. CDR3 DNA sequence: TGTGCCAGCAGCTTAGAGGCAGGTCTCTCAATGAAGTACTTC. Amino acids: CASSLEAGLSMKYF.

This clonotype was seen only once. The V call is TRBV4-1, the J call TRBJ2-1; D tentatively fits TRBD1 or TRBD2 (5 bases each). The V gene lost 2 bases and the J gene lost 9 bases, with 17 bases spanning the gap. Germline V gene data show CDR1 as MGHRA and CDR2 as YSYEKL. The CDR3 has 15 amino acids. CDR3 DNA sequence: TGCGCCAGCAGCCAATCGTCGGGGCCGGCGAGTGAGCAGTTCTTC. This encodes CASSQSSGPASEQFF.

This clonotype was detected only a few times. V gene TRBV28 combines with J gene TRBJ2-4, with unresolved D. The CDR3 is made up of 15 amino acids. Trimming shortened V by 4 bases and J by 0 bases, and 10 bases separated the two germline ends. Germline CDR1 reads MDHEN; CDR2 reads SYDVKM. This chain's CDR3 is CASSSDGLAKNIQYF. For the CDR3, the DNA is TGTGCCAGCAGTTCGGACGGCTTAGCCAAAAACATTCAGTACTTC.

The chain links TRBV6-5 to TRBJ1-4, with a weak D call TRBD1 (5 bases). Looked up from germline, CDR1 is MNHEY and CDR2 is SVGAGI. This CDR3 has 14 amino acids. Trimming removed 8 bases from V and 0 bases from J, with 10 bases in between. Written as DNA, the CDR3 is TGTGCCAGCGGCAGGGTAGCAACTAATGAAAAACTGTTTTTT. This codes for CASGRVATNEKLFF.

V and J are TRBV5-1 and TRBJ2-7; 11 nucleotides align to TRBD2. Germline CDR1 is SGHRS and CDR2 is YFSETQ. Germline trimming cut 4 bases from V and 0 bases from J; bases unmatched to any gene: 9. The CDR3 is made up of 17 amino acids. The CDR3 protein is CASSPPTSGTISYEQYF. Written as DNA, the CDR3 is TGCGCCAGCAGCCCTCCGACTAGCGGGACCATCTCCTACGAGCAGTACTTC.

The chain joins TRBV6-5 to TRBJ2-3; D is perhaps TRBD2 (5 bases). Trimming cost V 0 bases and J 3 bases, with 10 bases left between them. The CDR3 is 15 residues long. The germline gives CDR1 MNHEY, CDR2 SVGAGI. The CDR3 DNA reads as TGTGCCAGCAGTTACTCGAGAGCGGCTACAGATACGCAGTATTTT. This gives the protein CASSYSRAATDTQYF.

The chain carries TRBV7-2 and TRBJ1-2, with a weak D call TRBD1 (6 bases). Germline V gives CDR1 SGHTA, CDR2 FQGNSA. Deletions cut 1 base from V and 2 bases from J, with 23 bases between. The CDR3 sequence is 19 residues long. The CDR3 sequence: CASSLVLNWDKGANYGYTF. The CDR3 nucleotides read TGTGCCAGCAGCTTAGTATTAAATTGGGACAAGGGTGCCAACTATGGCTACACCTTC.